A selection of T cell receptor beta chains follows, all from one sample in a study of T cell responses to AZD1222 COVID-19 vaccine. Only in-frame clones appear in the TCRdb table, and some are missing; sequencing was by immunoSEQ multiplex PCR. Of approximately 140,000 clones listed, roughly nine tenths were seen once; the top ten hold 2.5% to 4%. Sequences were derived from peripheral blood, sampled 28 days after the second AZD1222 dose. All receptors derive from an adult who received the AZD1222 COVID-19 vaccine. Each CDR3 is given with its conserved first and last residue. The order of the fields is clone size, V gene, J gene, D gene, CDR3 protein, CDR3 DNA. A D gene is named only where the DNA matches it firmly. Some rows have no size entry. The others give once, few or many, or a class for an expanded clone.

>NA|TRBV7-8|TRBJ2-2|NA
CASSLARQTGELFF
TGTGCCAGCAGCTTAGCGAGACAGACCGGGGAGCTGTTTTTT
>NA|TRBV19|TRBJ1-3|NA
CASSIDATYSGNTIYF
TGTGCCAGTAGTATAGACGCCACCTACTCTGGAAACACCATATATTTT
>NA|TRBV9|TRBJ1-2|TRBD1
CASSEGTGLGGYTF
TGTGCCAGCAGCGAGGGGACAGGGTTGGGTGGCTACACCTTC
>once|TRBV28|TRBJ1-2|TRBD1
CASSIPGGAAGYTF
TGTGCCAGCAGTATTCCAGGGGGCGCCGCGGGCTACACCTTC
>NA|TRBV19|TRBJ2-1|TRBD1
CASRRTGRAYNEQFF
TGTGCCAGTAGGCGGACAGGTCGCGCCTACAATGAGCAGTTCTTC
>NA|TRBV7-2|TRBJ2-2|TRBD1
CASTVDRDYTGELFF
TGTGCCAGCACCGTGGACAGGGATTACACCGGGGAGCTGTTTTTT
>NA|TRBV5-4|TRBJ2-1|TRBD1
CASSWGQGADNEQFF
TGTGCCAGCAGCTGGGGACAGGGGGCGGACAATGAGCAGTTCTTC
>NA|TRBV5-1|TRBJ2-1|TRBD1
CASSLDRGNNEQFF
TGCGCCAGCAGTTTAGACAGGGGAAACAATGAGCAGTTCTTC
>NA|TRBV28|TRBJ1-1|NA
CASSGIGSVGQTNTEAFF
TGTGCCAGCAGCGGTATTGGTTCTGTAGGACAGACGAACACTGAAGCTTTCTTT
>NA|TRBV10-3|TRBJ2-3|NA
CATTAAAVDTQYF
TGTGCCACGACGGCGGCAGCCGTAGATACGCAGTATTTT
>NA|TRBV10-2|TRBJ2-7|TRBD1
CASRQGAGYEQYF
TGCGCCAGCAGACAGGGGGCCGGCTACGAGCAGTACTTC
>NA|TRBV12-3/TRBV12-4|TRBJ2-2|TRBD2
CASRLAAVGELFF
TGTGCCAGCAGGCTAGCGGCAGTCGGGGAGCTGTTTTTT
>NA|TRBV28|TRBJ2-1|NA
CASSLLSVRGNNNEQFF
TGTGCCAGCAGTTTGCTTTCGGTACGGGGAAACAACAATGAGCAGTTCTTC
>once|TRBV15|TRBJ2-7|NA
CATSRLDGPYEQYF
TGTGCCACCAGCAGACTCGACGGACCCTACGAGCAGTACTTC
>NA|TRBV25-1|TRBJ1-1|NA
CASTRNTEAFF
TGTGCCAGCACACGTAACACTGAAGCTTTCTTT
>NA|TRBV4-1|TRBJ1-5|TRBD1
CASSQLGQFSNQPQHF
TGCGCCAGCAGCCAGCTGGGACAGTTTAGCAATCAGCCCCAGCATTTT
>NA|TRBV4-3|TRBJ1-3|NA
CASSLMTPLSGNTIYF
TGCGCCAGCAGCCTTATGACTCCTCTCTCTGGAAACACCATATATTTT
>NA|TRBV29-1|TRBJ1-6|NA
CSVEVPPSSYNSPLHF
TGCAGCGTTGAAGTCCCCCCAAGCTCCTATAATTCACCCCTCCACTTT
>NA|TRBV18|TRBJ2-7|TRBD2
CASSPPGGMGYEQYF
TGTGCCAGCTCACCCCCGGGGGGAATGGGATACGAGCAGTACTTC
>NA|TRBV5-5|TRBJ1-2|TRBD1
CASSLAGPGQYGYTF
TGTGCCAGCAGCTTGGCGGGACCGGGACAGTATGGCTACACCTTC